These 5 T cell receptor beta chains were all obtained from the same sample, sequenced in a study of cytomegalovirus exposure and HLA in healthy donors. The primer mix had 60 Vbeta and 13 Jbeta primers. TCRdb keeps only in-frame clones here, not all; method: immunoSEQ multiplex PCR. The data contain more than 95,000 clones, around 73% of them seen just once; the ten biggest clones take up over 4%. Specimen: PBMCs. These receptors originate from a man in his sixties in good health and CMV-seropositive.

The rearrangement uses TRBV10-3 and TRBJ2-3, with 7 bases matching TRBD1. This CDR3 is 14 amino acids long. Germline V gene sequence: CDR1 ENHRY, CDR2 SYGVKD. J was trimmed by 2 bases and V by 6 bases; bases with no gene match: 5. The CDR3, as DNA: TGTGCCATCAGGAAAGGGACAGCCACAGATACGCAGTATTTT. This sequence encodes CAIRKGTATDTQYF.

The chain joins TRBV2 to TRBJ1-2; perhaps TRBD1 as D (6 bases). V lost 6 bases and J lost 8, with 22 bases in between. This CDR3 spans 15 amino acids. Germline CDR1 SNHLY, CDR2 FYNNEI. This chain's CDR3 is CASRTIRGDYWGYTF. In DNA, the CDR3 is TGTGCCAGCAGGACTATCAGGGGAGATTACTGGGGCTACACCTTC. The variable domain in full, with the rest retrieved from reference TRBV2 and TRBJ1-2, is EPEVTQTPSHQVTQMGQEVILRCVPISNHLYFYWYRQILGQKVEFLVSFYNNEISEKSEIFDDQFSVERPDGSNFTLKIRSTKLEDSAMYFCASRTIRGDYWGYTFGSGTRLTVV.

This clone has a handful of counts. The V gene is TRBV5-1, the J gene TRBJ1-6; D remains ambiguous. The germline V gene encodes CDR1 SGHRS and CDR2 YFSETQ. This CDR3 contains 15 residues. V lost 5 bases, J lost 4 bases, and 13 bases lay in between. CDR3 protein: CASRDDTAYNSPLHF. The CDR3 DNA reads TGCGCCAGCAGAGATGACACCGCGTATAATTCACCCCTCCACTTT.

The chain has TRBV5-1 and TRBJ2-7, with 8 bases fitting TRBD1. Germline CDR1 reads SGHRS; CDR2 reads YFSETQ. The CDR3 has 17 amino acids. V lost 0 bases, J lost 0 bases, and 8 bases stayed unmatched. CDR3 nucleotide sequence: TGCGCCAGCAGCTTGGCATCCGCAGGACAGGGCTCCTACGAGCAGTACTTC. Translated: CASSLASAGQGSYEQYF.

CDR3: CASSAQVGGAYNEQFF. DNA of the CDR3: TGTGCCAGCAGTGCCCAGGTGGGGGGGGCTTACAATGAGCAGTTCTTC. The chain combines TRBV6-1 with TRBJ2-1; TRBD2 might be the D (7 bases). V was clipped by 4 bases and J by 4 bases, with 17 bases between them. The CDR3 has 16 residues. Germline V lookup: CDR1 MNHNS, CDR2 SASEGT.